The 26 T cell receptor beta chains below come from one sample, sequenced in a study of post-analysis software for immune sequencing data. Findings and caveats of the study: Patients had higher frequencies than controls of roughly five TRBV segments, including TRBV5-6, TRBV5-1 and TRBV20-1.

These receptors have no known antigen. Unique-molecular-identifier-tagged TCR beta cDNA libraries were used. MiXCR was run by TCRdb on the PCR reads, yielding one entry per CDR3 protein. The table shows around 190,000 distinct CDR3 sequences, with 29% occurring only once. Source material: blood. The receptors derive from a girl under 18 with multiple sclerosis.

This clonotype was seen ten or more times. The chain joins TRBV10-3 to TRBJ1-2; 7 bases align to TRBD1. Unmatched junction bases numbered 10, after V lost 6 bases and J lost 6 bases. The CDR3 covers 14 residues. Germline-derived CDR1 and CDR2 are ENHRY and SYGVKD. As DNA, the CDR3 is TGTGCCATCAGAAGACCTGGGCAGGGGGATGGCTACACCTTC. It encodes CAIRRPGQGDGYTF.

This chain connects TRBV20-1 to TRBJ2-3, with unresolved D. CDR1 DFQATT and CDR2 SNEGSKA come from the germline V gene (reference sequence). This CDR3 is built from 13 residues. V was cut by 3 bases and J by 6 bases, with 13 bases left in between. For the CDR3, the DNA is TGCAGTGCTAGTCGCAGTGATGATGATACGCAGTATTTT. Its translation: CSASRSDDDTQYF.

In this sample, this clonotype turned up many times. This chain uses TRBV29-1 with TRBJ2-5; 8 nucleotides line up with TRBD2. The CDR3 totals 15 residues. From germline, CDR1 is SQVTM and CDR2 ANQGSEA. With V trimmed by 3 bases and J by 5 bases, 11 bases remained unmatched. The CDR3 bases are TGCAGCGTTGACTTTTGGAGCGGGAGTTTGGAGACCCAGTACTTC. This gives the protein CSVDFWSGSLETQYF.

This clonotype showed up just once. V usage is TRBV5-1 and J usage is TRBJ1-2; perhaps TRBD1 as D (6 bases). With 4 bases removed from V and 4 bases from J, the gap between germline ends came to 14 bases. Germline V gene sequence: CDR1 SGHRS, CDR2 YFSETQ. The CDR3 loop spans 14 amino acids. In DNA, the CDR3 is TGCGCCAGCAGCCTACAGGGTTCAAGCTATGGCTACACCTTC. It codes for CASSLQGSSYGYTF.

The chain has TRBV24-1 and TRBJ2-2; possibly TRBD1 for D (5 bases). This CDR3 spans 16 amino acids. Germline loops: CDR1 KGHDR, CDR2 SFDVKD. The V end lost 2 bases, the J end lost 4 bases, and 13 bases lay between the germline ends. The CDR3 spells CATSDSETEFTGELFF. The CDR3 DNA reads TGTGCCACCAGTGATTCTGAGACAGAGTTCACCGGGGAGCTGTTTTTT.

The chain is built from TRBV19 and TRBJ2-1, with 11 bases lining up with TRBD1. This CDR3 has 13 amino acids. Germline trimming cut 8 bases from V and 9 bases from J; bases unmatched to any gene: 6. Looked up from germline, CDR1 is LNHDA and CDR2 is SQIVND (reference sequence). This CDR3 is CASRGQGASEQFF. In DNA form, the CDR3 reads TGTGCCAGTCGCGGACAGGGGGCCAGTGAGCAGTTCTTC.

A remark on this clonotype: Since a much larger clone is just one base distant, this may be a read error. The CDR3 DNA reads as TGCGCCAGCAGCCCCAGACCCGTAGCCCATGGGTCCGATACGCAGTATTTT. Protein sequence: CASSPRPVAHGSDTQYF. This rearrangement joins TRBV5-1 to TRBJ2-3; D gene ambiguous. CDR1 is SGHRS and CDR2 is YFSETQ in the germline V gene. The CDR3 totals 17 residues. Deletions cut 4 bases from V and 6 bases from J, with 24 bases between. The whole variable domain, filled in from reference TRBV5-1 and TRBJ2-3, reads KAGVTQTPRYLIKTRGQQVTLSCSPISGHRSVSWYQQTPGQGLQFLFEYFSETQRNKGNFPGRFSGRQFSNSRSEMNVSTLELGDSALYLCASSPRPVAHGSDTQYFGPGTRLTVL.

This clonotype was seen just once. This sequence joins TRBV28 and TRBJ1-2, with TRBD1 identical over 9 bases. Germline V lookup: CDR1 MDHEN, CDR2 SYDVKM. The CDR3 runs 19 residues. The J segment lost 7 bases and the V segment lost 1 base, leaving 19 bases of the junction unmatched. CDR3 loop: CASSLSLRFTDRGSGGYTF. CDR3 in DNA: TGTGCCAGCAGTTTATCCCTTAGATTTACGGACAGGGGATCTGGTGGCTACACCTTC.

This clonotype showed up just once. Since a much larger clone is just one base distant, this may be a read error. V and J are TRBV9 and TRBJ2-3; perhaps TRBD1 as D (6 bases). This CDR3 comprises 15 residues. Germline CDR1 is SGDLS and CDR2 is YYNGEE. The CDR3 region is CVSSADPAGADTQYF. DNA for the CDR3: TGTGTCAGCAGCGCAGACCCCGCAGGGGCAGATACGCAGTATTTT.

This clonotype was counted between two and nine times. The V call is TRBV7-9, the J call TRBJ2-1; D not resolved. Germline V CDR1 and CDR2: SEHNR, FQNEAQ (reference sequence). The CDR3 is 12 amino acids. V lost 5 bases and J lost 10, with 12 bases in between. DNA of the CDR3: TGTGCCAGCAGCCCGCAAGGTGAGGAGCAGTTCTTC. Protein product: CASSPQGEEQFF.

This clonotype was counted ten times or more. The chain combines TRBV11-2 with TRBJ2-3; D is uncertain. Germline values: CDR1 SGHAT, CDR2 FQNNGV. This CDR3 has 14 amino acids. The V gene lost 1 base and the J gene lost 6 bases, with 11 bases spanning the gap. The CDR3 is CASSLVRASDTQYF. CDR3 nucleotides: TGTGCCAGCAGCTTAGTTCGGGCAAGCGATACGCAGTATTTT.

This clonotype was counted only a few times. This sequence joins TRBV12-3 or TRBV12-4 and TRBJ1-5; D call uncertain. The CDR3 runs 14 residues. Trimming left V 3 bases short and J 7 bases short, with 13 bases between. As DNA, the CDR3 is TGTGCCAGCAGTTTCCTGGCGCCGGGGCAGCCCCAGCATTTT. It specifies CASSFLAPGQPQHF.

J is TRBJ2-2 and V is TRBV5-1; D perhaps matches TRBD1 (5 bases). V was clipped by 0 bases and J by 2 bases, with 8 bases between them. The CDR3 length is 15 residues. CDR1 SGHRS and CDR2 YFSETQ come from the germline V gene. CDR3 coding DNA: TGCGCCAGCAGCTTGGGACAGCTAAACACCGGGGAGCTGTTTTTT. Translating it yields CASSLGQLNTGELFF. The complete variable domain, with remaining parts taken from reference TRBV5-1 and TRBJ2-2, reads KAGVTQTPRYLIKTRGQQVTLSCSPISGHRSVSWYQQTPGQGLQFLFEYFSETQRNKGNFPGRFSGRQFSNSRSEMNVSTLELGDSALYLCASSLGQLNTGELFFGEGSRLTVL.

This clonotype was seen many times. V gene TRBV7-2 combines with J gene TRBJ2-5, with 8 bases identical to TRBD2. This CDR3 has 13 amino acids. Germline loops: CDR1 SGHTA, CDR2 FQGNSA. Trimming cost V 1 base and J 7 bases; bases outside gene matches: 2. The CDR3 region has the DNA TGTGCCAGCAGCTTAGTCCTAGCGGGGACCCAGTACTTC. It specifies CASSLVLAGTQYF.

This CDR3 is CASSLTGAGLAGGPSDTQYF. In DNA form, the CDR3 reads TGCGCCAGCAGCTTAACAGGGGCTGGACTAGCGGGGGGGCCATCGGATACGCAGTATTTT. The rearrangement uses TRBV5-1 and TRBJ2-3; 15 bases map to TRBD2. Germline loops: CDR1 SGHRS, CDR2 YFSETQ. This CDR3 has 20 residues. The trim removed 2 bases at V and 6 bases at J, leaving 16 bases unmatched. Drawing the rest from reference TRBV5-1 and TRBJ2-3, the complete variable domain is KAGVTQTPRYLIKTRGQQVTLSCSPISGHRSVSWYQQTPGQGLQFLFEYFSETQRNKGNFPGRFSGRQFSNSRSEMNVSTLELGDSALYLCASSLTGAGLAGGPSDTQYFGPGTRLTVL.

This clonotype was detected a few times. The chain links TRBV14 to TRBJ2-7; TRBD2 matches at 12 bases. CDR1 SGHDN and CDR2 FVKESK come from the germline V gene. The CDR3 extends over 18 amino acids. J gave up 3 bases and V 1 base, and 10 bases lay outside the gene matches. CDR3: CASSQATAGLAGHYEQYF. The CDR3 DNA reads TGTGCCAGCAGCCAAGCGACCGCCGGACTAGCGGGACACTACGAGCAGTACTTC.

For this clonotype: A much larger clone sits a single nucleotide away, making a read error possible. This chain links TRBV15 with TRBJ2-5; weak D call: TRBD1 (5 bases). Germline CDR1 and CDR2: LNHNV and YYDKDF (reference sequence). V lost 0 bases and J 11 bases, leaving 16 bases between the germline ends. CDR3 length: 14 amino acids. CDR3 bases: TGTGCCACCAGCAGAGATAGATGGGGCGATGAGCAGTACTTC. Translating it yields CATSRDRWGDEQYF.

This clonotype was counted many times. V is TRBV28 and J is TRBJ2-7; 11 nucleotides line up with TRBD1. Per the germline V gene, CDR1 is MDHEN and CDR2 is SYDVKM. The CDR3 is 15 residues long. V was pared by 5 bases and J by 4 bases, with 7 bases of the junction left unmatched. The CDR3 sequence: CASSLGGTGGYEQYF. The CDR3 nucleotides are TGTGCCAGCAGTCTGGGGGGGACAGGGGGATACGAGCAGTACTTC. The entire variable domain, with the rest obtained from reference TRBV28 and TRBJ2-7, is as follows: DVKVTQSSRYLVKRTGEKVFLECVQDMDHENMFWYRQDPGLGLRLIYFSYDVKMKEKGDIPEGYSVSREKKERFSLILESASTNQTSMYLCASSLGGTGGYEQYFGPGTRLTVT.

This chain links TRBV10-3 with TRBJ2-1; TRBD1 agrees at 11 bases. V shed 6 bases, J shed 6 bases, and the junction held 4 bases outside the gene matches. The germline gives CDR1 ENHRY, CDR2 SYGVKD. The CDR3 is made up of 14 amino acids. The CDR3 sequence is CAISGQGASNEQFF. CDR3 coding DNA: TGTGCCATCAGCGGACAGGGGGCTTCCAATGAGCAGTTCTTC.

This clonotype was detected ten times or more. The chain carries TRBV10-3 and TRBJ2-5; 10 bases match TRBD2. Germline CDR1 is ENHRY and CDR2 is SYGVKD. The CDR3 extends over 16 amino acids. V lost 4 bases and J lost 5; bases outside the gene matches: 10. The CDR3 is CAISAASGRVDETQYF. CDR3 DNA sequence: TGTGCCATCAGTGCGGCTAGCGGGAGAGTGGACGAGACCCAGTACTTC.

This sequence joins TRBV28 and TRBJ2-7; a possible D gene is TRBD2 (5 bases). Trimming took off 7 bases at V and 3 bases at J, with 10 bases between the two ends. Germline CDR1 MDHEN, CDR2 SYDVKM. This CDR3 spans 12 amino acids. The CDR3 region has the DNA TGTGCCAGCAATCAAGGAGGCTACGAGCAGTACTTC. Encoded protein: CASNQGGYEQYF.

There are many counts of this clonotype. CDR3 sequence reads: CASSQDGGYSYNEQFF. CDR3 nucleotides: TGCGCCAGCAGCCAAGACGGTGGCTACTCCTACAATGAGCAGTTCTTC. The chain has TRBV4-1 and TRBJ2-1; D gene unclear. V was trimmed by 0 bases and J by 0 bases, leaving 9 bases between them. CDR1 and CDR2 from the germline V gene are MGHRA and YSYEKL. CDR3 size: 16 residues.

This clonotype showed up many times. CDR3 nucleotide sequence: TGTGCCAGCAGTTACTCGTACAACCCAGAACACACAGATACGCAGTATTTT. The encoded protein is CASSYSYNPEHTDTQYF. This rearrangement joins TRBV6-5 to TRBJ2-3; D remains ambiguous. V lost 0 bases and J 2 bases, leaving 15 bases between the germline ends. The CDR3 sequence is 17 residues long. Germline loops: CDR1 MNHEY, CDR2 SVGAGI.

In this sample, this clonotype turned up many times. The V call is TRBV20-1, the J call TRBJ2-1; D gene unclear. Trimming cost V 2 bases and J 6 bases, with 11 bases left between them. The CDR3 extends over 13 amino acids. The germline V gene encodes CDR1 DFQATT and CDR2 SNEGSKA (reference sequence). CDR3 protein: CSARSLRGNEQFF. The DNA for the CDR3 is TGCAGTGCTAGATCCCTTAGAGGCAATGAGCAGTTCTTC.

This clonotype was observed at least ten times. This sequence joins TRBV10-2 and TRBJ2-7; 11 bases line up with TRBD2. V dropped 4 bases and J dropped 5; count of bases not matched to a gene: 4. The CDR3 is 14 residues long. The germline V gene encodes CDR1 WSHSY and CDR2 SAAADI. This CDR3 reads CASSASGRTHEQYF. In DNA, the CDR3 is TGCGCCAGCAGTGCTAGCGGGAGGACGCACGAGCAGTACTTC.

This clonotype was found many times. This chain links TRBV29-1 with TRBJ1-2, with D perhaps TRBD1 (5 bases). This CDR3 contains 12 residues. Germline CDR1 is SQVTM and CDR2 is ANQGSEA. Trimming cost V 7 bases and J 4 bases, with 13 bases left between them. CDR3 nucleotides: TGCAGCGACAAGTCGGGGGTCTATGGCTACACCTTC. Translated: CSDKSGVYGYTF.